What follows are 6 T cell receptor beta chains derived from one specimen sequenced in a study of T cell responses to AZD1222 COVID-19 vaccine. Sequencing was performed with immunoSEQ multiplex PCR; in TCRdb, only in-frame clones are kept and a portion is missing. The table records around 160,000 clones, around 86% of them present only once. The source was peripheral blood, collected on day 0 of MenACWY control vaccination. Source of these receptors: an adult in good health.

Here the CDR3 reads CASSPPSSGRTDTQYF. The CDR3 DNA follows: TGTGCCAGCTCACCACCCTCTAGCGGCCGCACAGATACGCAGTATTTT. V is TRBV18 and J is TRBJ2-3, with TRBD2 matching 7 bases. The CDR3 is 16 amino acids. V gave up 0 bases and J gave up 1 base; unmatched junction bases: 4. Germline V gene data show CDR1 as KGHSH and CDR2 as LQKENI.

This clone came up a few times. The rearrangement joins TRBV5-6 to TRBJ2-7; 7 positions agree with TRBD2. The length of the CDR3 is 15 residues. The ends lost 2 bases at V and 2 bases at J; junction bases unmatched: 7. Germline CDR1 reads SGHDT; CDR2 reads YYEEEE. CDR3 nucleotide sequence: TGTGCCAGCAGCTTCGGAGGGGAGGGACCCTACGAGCAGTACTTC. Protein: CASSFGGEGPYEQYF. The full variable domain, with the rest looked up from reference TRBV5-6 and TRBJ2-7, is DAGVTQSPTHLIKTRGQQVTLRCSPKSGHDTVSWYQQALGQGPQFIFQYYEEEERQRGNFPDRFSGHQFPNYSSELNVNALLLGDSALYLCASSFGGEGPYEQYFGPGTRLTVT.

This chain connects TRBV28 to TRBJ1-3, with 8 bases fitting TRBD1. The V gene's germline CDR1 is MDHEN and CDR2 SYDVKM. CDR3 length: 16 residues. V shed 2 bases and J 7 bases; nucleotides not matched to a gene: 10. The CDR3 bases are TGTGCCAGCAGTTTAAGGGTCTCCGGGGACAGGAACACCATATATTTT. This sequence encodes CASSLRVSGDRNTIYF.

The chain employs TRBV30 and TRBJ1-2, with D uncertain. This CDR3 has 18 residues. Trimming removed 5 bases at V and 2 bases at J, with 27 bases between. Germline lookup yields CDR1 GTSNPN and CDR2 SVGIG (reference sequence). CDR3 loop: CAWRKVQVLSAGNYGYTF. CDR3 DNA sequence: TGTGCCTGGCGGAAGGTTCAAGTTCTAAGCGCGGGCAACTATGGCTACACCTTC.

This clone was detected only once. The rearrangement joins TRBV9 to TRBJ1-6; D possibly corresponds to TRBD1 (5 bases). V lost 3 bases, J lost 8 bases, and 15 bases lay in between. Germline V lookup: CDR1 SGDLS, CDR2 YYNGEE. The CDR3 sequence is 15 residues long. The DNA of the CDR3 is TGTGCCAGCAGCGCAGTAGCAGAGGGGTATTCACCCCTCCACTTT. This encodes CASSAVAEGYSPLHF. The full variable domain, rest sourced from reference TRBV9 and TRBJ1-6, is DSGVTQTPKHLITATGQRVTLRCSPRSGDLSVYWYQQSLDQGLQFLIQYYNGEERAKGNILERFSAQQFPDLHSELNLSSLELGDSALYFCASSAVAEGYSPLHFGNGTRLTVT.

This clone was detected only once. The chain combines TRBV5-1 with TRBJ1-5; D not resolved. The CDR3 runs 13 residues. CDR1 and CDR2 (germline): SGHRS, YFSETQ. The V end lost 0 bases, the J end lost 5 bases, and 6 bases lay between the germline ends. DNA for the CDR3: TGCGCCAGCAGCTTGGCGGGCTATCAGCCCCAGCATTTT. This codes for CASSLAGYQPQHF.